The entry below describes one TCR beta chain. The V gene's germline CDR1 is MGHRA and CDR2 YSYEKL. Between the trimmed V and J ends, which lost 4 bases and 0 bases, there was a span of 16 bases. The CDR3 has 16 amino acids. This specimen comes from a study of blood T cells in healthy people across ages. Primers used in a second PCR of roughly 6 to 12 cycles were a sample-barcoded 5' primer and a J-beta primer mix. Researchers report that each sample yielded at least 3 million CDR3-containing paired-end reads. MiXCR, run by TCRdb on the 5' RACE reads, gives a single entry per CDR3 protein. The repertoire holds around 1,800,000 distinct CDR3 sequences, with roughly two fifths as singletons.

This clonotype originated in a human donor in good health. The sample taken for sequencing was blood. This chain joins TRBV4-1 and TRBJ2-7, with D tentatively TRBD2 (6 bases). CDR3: CASSRALALSSYEQYF. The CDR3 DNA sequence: TGCGCCAGCAGCCGGGCTCTAGCGTTGAGCTCCTACGAGCAGTACTTC.